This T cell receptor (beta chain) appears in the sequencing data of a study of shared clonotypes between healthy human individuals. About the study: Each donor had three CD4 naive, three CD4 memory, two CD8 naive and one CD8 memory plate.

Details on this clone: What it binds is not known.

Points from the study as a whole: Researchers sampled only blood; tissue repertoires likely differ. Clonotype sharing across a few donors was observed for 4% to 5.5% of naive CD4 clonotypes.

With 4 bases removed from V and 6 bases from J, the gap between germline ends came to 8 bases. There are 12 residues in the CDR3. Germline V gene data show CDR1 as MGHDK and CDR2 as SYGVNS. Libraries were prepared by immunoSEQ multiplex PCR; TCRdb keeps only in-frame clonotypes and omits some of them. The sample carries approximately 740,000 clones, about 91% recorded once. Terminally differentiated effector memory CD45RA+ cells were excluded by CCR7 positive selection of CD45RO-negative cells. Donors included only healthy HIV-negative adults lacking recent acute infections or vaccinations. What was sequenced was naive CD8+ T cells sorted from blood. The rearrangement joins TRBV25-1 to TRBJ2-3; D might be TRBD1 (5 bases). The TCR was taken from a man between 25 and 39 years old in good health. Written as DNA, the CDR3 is TGTGCCAGCAGTGTAGCAGGGGATACGCAGTATTTT. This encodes CASSVAGDTQYF.